This section outlines one T cell receptor beta chain sequence together with its context. There is no known antigen for this receptor. It has no much larger one-base neighbor in the sample; base qualities were not kept. The record originates from a study of blood T cell repertoires in COVID-19 (dated by TCRdb to about 2020). Background on the whole study: Samples covering the acute and convalescent phases of COVID-19 were provided by collaborators in the United States, Italy and Spain. The material from the prospective study consisted of cDNA or gDNA derived from T cells, B-cell-depleted T cells, or PBMCs. The dataset comprised deeply sampled blood TCRbeta repertoires from subjects exposed to, actively infected with, or recovered from COVID-19. A freely available public database, intended as a resource for researchers studying the immune response to SARS-CoV-2, is where the repertoires were released. Samples came from the ongoing ImmuneRACE study (first 160 participants) plus 1,254 subjects from 6 global collaborators. A de-identified subject ID, COVID-19 status, age in years and sex were almost always included in the sample metadata. HLA class I and class II types, where available, came from metadata supplied by the sample provider rather than from assay-based typing.

Samples from volunteer blood donors who had recovered from COVID-19 were contributed by a second Seattle source. Whole blood was collected in K2EDTA tubes by collaborating institutions according to the institutions' own protocols. For TCRbeta analysis, collaborator samples were shipped as frozen whole blood, as isolated PBMCs, or as DNA extracted from either sample type. Beyond this particular receptor, the publication reports: The quantity of clinical and demographic metadata differed by source and by participant and was supplied without curation.

TCRbeta CDR3 regions were amplified from genomic DNA by means of the immunoSEQ Assay, a bias-controlled multiplex PCR. In the original analysis: The number of nucleated cells in each sample was estimated by amplification of reference gene primers within the assay. To quantify the absolute abundance of each unique TCRbeta CDR3 rearrangement, sequence reads were collapsed and filtered. For each sample, productive Simpson clonality was calculated by taking the square root of Simpson's diversity index across productive rearrangements. The source is immuneACCESS, and TCRdb retained only in-frame sequences with V and J called. Part of the clones is not carried over; for the studies checked, unresolved V genes explain less than half of this, and the remainder is unexplained. The V and J calls and clone size are taken from that table; D and trimming were inferred from the DNA. The sample contains roughly 180,000 clones, around four fifths of them found a single time. 7.5% to 9.5% of the sample belongs to the ten largest clones.

CDR1 and CDR2, looked up from the germline V gene, are MDHEN and SYDVKM. The CDR3 numbers 18 residues from cysteine through phenylalanine. Kept here is only the CDR3 DNA, which spans 54 bases and is read in frame from base 1. From V the trimming removes 3 bases and from J it removes 3 bases, while the gene matches leave 11 bases of the junction unaccounted for. Input material: peripheral blood. This TCR was recovered from a middle-aged man who had recovered from COVID-19. The receptor chain draws on TRBV28 and TRBJ2-1; TRBD2 agrees with 10 junctional bases. The DNA sequence reads TGTGCCAGCAGTTTTAGCTCTAGCGGGAGTCTCGACTACAATGAGCAGTTCTTC. The encoded protein is CASSFSSSGSLDYNEQFF. The reference TRBV28 and TRBJ2-1 proteins fill in what lies around the CDR3, so the full variable domain reads DVKVTQSSRYLVKRTGEKVFLECVQDMDHENMFWYRQDPGLGLRLIYFSYDVKMKEKGDIPEGYSVSREKKERFSLILESASTNQTSMYLCASSFSSSGSLDYNEQFFGPGTRLTVL.